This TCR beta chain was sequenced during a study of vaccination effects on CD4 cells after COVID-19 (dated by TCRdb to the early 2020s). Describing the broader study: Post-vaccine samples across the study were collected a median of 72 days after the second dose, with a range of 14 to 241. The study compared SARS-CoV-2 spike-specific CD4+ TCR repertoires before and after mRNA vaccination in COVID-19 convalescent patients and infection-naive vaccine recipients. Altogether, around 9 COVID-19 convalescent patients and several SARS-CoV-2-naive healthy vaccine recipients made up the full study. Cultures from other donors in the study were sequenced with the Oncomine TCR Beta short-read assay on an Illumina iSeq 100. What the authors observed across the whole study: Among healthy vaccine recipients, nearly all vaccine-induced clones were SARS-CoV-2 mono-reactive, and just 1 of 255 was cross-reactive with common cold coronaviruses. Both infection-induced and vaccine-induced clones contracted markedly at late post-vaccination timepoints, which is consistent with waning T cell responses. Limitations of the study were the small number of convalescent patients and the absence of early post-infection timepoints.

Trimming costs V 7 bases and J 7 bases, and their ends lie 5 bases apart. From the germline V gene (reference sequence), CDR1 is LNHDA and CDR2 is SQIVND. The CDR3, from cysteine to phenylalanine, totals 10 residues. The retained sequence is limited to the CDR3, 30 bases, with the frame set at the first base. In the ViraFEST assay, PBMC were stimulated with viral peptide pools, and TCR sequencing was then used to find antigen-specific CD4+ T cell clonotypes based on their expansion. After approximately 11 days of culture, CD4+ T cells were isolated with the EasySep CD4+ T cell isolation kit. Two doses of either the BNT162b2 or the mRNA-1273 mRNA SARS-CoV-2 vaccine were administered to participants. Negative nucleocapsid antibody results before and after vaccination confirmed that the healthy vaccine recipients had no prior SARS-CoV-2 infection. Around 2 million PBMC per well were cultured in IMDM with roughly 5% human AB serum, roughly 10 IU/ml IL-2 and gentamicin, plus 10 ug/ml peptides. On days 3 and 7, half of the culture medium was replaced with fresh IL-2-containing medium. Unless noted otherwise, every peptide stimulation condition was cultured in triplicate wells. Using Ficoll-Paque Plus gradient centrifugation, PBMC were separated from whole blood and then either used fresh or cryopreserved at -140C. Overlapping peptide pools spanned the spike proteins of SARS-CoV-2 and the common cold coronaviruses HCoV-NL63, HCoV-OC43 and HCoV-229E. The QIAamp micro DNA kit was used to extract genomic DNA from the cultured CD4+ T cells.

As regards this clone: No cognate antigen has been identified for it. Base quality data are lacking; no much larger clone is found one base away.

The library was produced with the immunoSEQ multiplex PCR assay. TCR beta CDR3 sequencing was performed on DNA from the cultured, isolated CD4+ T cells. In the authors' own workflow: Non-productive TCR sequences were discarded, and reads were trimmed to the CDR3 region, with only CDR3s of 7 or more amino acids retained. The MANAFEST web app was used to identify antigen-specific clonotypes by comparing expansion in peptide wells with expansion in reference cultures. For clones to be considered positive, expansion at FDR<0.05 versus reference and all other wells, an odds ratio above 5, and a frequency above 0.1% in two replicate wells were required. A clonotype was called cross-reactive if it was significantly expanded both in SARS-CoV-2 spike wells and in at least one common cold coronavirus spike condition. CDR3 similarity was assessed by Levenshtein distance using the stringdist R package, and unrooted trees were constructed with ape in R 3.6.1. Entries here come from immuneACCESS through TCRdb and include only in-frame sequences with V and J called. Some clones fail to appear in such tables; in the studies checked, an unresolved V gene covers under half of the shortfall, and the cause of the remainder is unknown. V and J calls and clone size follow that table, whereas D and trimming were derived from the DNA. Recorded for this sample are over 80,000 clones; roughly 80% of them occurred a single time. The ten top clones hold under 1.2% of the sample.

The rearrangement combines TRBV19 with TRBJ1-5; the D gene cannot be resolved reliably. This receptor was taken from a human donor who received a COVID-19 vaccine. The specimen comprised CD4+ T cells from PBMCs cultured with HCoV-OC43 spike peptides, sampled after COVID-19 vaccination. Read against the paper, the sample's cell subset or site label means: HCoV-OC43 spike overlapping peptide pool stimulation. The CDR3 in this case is CASNYQPQHF. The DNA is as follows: TGTGCCAGTAATTACCAGCCCCAGCATTTT. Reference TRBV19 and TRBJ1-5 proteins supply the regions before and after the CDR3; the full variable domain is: DGGITQSPKYLFRKEGQNVTLSCEQNLNHDAMYWYRQDPGQGLRLIYYSQIVNDFQKGDIAEGYSVSREKKESFPLTVTSAQKNPTAFYLCASNYQPQHFGDGTRLSIL.